What follows are 28 T cell receptor beta chains derived from one specimen sequenced in a study of T cell repertoires in aging, cancer and after chemotherapy. Peripheral blood genomic DNA, not sorted cells or RNA, was the template. A mixed TRB-A/B primer pool amplified rearranged TRB by multiplex touch-down PCR. TCRdb re-analysed the multiplex PCR reads in MiXCR, keeping a single row per CDR3 protein. The sample records fewer than 7,500 distinct CDR3 sequences, 38% being singletons. Sequenced: blood. The receptors come from a human donor in good health.

The DNA for the CDR3 is TGTGCCAGCACGGGGAACACTGAAGCTTTCTTT. It yields the protein CASTGNTEAFF. This chain joins TRBV6-5 and TRBJ1-1, with D unclear. With 7 bases removed from V and 1 base from J, the gap between germline ends came to 4 bases. The germline gives CDR1 MNHEY, CDR2 SVGAGI. The CDR3 totals 11 residues.

The rearrangement uses TRBV15 and TRBJ2-7; D is possibly TRBD1 or TRBD2 (7 bases each). Germline CDR1 reads LNHNV; CDR2 reads YYDKDF (reference sequence). This CDR3 has 15 amino acids. The V and J ends lost 0 bases and 4 bases respectively, with 13 bases between them. The CDR3 DNA sequence: TGTGCCACCAGCAGAGACAGGGAGGGGGCGTACGAGCAGTACTTC. Protein product: CATSRDREGAYEQYF.

This chain joins TRBV28 and TRBJ2-5; 11 positions match TRBD2. J gave up 5 bases and V 3 bases, and 5 bases lay outside the gene matches. The germline gives CDR1 MDHEN, CDR2 SYDVKM. The CDR3 is made up of 15 amino acids. The CDR3 coding sequence is TGTGCCAGCAGTTTCTTAGCGGGGGGGGCGGAGACCCAGTACTTC. Translated: CASSFLAGGAETQYF.

The genes are TRBV6-2 or TRBV6-3 and TRBJ1-1, with D perhaps TRBD1 (6 bases). CDR1 is MNHEY, CDR2 SVGEGT, per germline. The CDR3 runs to 14 residues. Trimming took 6 bases from V and 4 from J, leaving 15 bases between them. The CDR3 region is CASSIRGKSTEAFF. CDR3 nucleotide sequence: TGTGCCAGCAGCATCAGGGGAAAAAGCACTGAAGCTTTCTTT.

The rearrangement links TRBV5-6 to TRBJ2-2; 14 bases fit TRBD2. The V segment lost 4 bases and the J segment 4 bases; nucleotides outside the gene matches: 9. The CDR3 is made up of 18 amino acids. Germline CDR1 and CDR2: SGHDT and YYEEEE. The CDR3 DNA reads TGTGCCAGCAGCCCAATCGGACTAGCGGGGGGCCCCACCGGGGAGCTGTTTTTT. This translates into CASSPIGLAGGPTGELFF.

The chain couples TRBV30 to TRBJ2-7; possibly TRBD1 for D (6 bases). V was cut by 3 bases and J by 9 bases, with 15 bases left in between. Germline CDR1 and CDR2: GTSNPN and SVGIG (reference sequence). The CDR3 has 12 amino acids. CDR3 in amino acids: CAWSDTGTGQYF. In nucleotides, the CDR3 is TGTGCCTGGAGCGATACAGGGACGGGGCAGTACTTC.

The V gene is TRBV5-4, the J gene TRBJ2-1; 7 bases line up with TRBD1. V lost 3 bases, J lost 8 bases, and 8 bases stayed unmatched. Germline V gene lookup returns CDR1 SGHNT and CDR2 YYREEE (reference sequence). CDR3 length: 14 amino acids. CDR3 in amino acids: CASSWTTGSDEQFF. CDR3 in DNA: TGTGCCAGCAGCTGGACGACAGGGAGCGATGAGCAGTTCTTC.

This clonotype was recorded a few times. This rearrangement joins TRBV19 to TRBJ1-5; no firm D call. V lost 7 bases and J 6 bases, leaving 10 bases between the germline ends. From germline, CDR1 is LNHDA and CDR2 SQIVND (reference sequence). The CDR3 contains 12 residues. The CDR3 sequence: CASTLGSQPQHF. The DNA for the CDR3 is TGTGCCAGTACCCTTGGCAGTCAGCCCCAGCATTTT.

This rearrangement joins TRBV30 to TRBJ2-7; a possible D gene is TRBD1 (6 bases). Trimming shortened V by 1 base and J by 6 bases, and 16 bases separated the two germline ends. CDR3 length: 14 residues. Germline V gives CDR1 GTSNPN, CDR2 SVGIG (reference sequence). This CDR3 is CAWSGGPAPLEQYF. CDR3 DNA: TGTGCCTGGAGTGGGGGGCCGGCTCCGCTCGAGCAGTACTTC.

This clonotype was detected only a few times. This chain links TRBV30 with TRBJ1-2; no firm D call. Trimming removed 0 bases at V and 2 bases at J, with 1 base between. The germline CDR1 and CDR2 sequences are GTSNPN and SVGIG (reference sequence). The CDR3 spans 11 residues. CDR3: CAWSVNYGYTF. As DNA, the CDR3 is TGTGCCTGGAGTGTAAACTATGGCTACACCTTC.

CDR3 region: CASTRQVAGDGYTF. CDR3 coding DNA: TGTGCCAGCACCCGGCAAGTGGCGGGAGACGGCTACACCTTC. The chain employs TRBV12-3 or TRBV12-4 and TRBJ1-2; D is unclear. The CDR3 contains 14 residues. V shed 7 bases and J shed 8 bases, with 20 bases lying between them.

The V call is TRBV29-1, the J call TRBJ2-7; 8 bases fit TRBD1. The CDR3 is 14 amino acids. The germline CDR1 and CDR2 sequences are SQVTM and ANQGSEA. After removal of 6 bases from V and 7 bases from J, the junction contained 14 bases not matched to a gene. Here the CDR3 DNA reads TGCAGCGTGGGGGGCGAGACAGGGGCGGAGGAGCAGTACTTC. This gives the protein CSVGGETGAEEQYF.

The chain has TRBV12-3 or TRBV12-4 and TRBJ1-5; tentatively, D is TRBD1 (6 bases). The CDR3 covers 12 residues. Trimming removed 3 bases at V and 7 bases at J, with 7 bases between. Here the CDR3 reads CASSFRGQPQHF. Written as DNA, the CDR3 is TGTGCCAGCAGTTTCAGGGGCCAGCCCCAGCATTTT.

On this clonotype: The junction departs from germline at one end; a sequencing error may be responsible. The chain couples TRBV30 to TRBJ2-6; perhaps TRBD2 as D (5 bases). From germline, CDR1 is GTSNPN and CDR2 SVGIG (reference sequence). The CDR3 covers 12 residues. The CDR3 loop reads CALAPGVNVLTF. The CDR3 nucleotides read TGTGCCTTGGCCCCCGGGGTCAACGTCCTGACTTTC.

This clonotype was recorded a few times. The CDR3 reads CASSLWRGGPYEQYF. Here the CDR3 DNA reads TGTGCCAGCAGCTTGTGGCGGGGGGGGCCCTACGAGCAGTACTTC. The chain carries TRBV5-6 and TRBJ2-7; TRBD2 agrees at 9 bases. The trim removed 1 base at V and 2 bases at J, leaving 4 bases unmatched. The CDR3 spans 15 residues. The V gene's germline CDR1 is SGHDT and CDR2 YYEEEE.

A few counts support this clonotype. The V call is TRBV12-3 or TRBV12-4, the J call TRBJ2-7; the D gene is possibly TRBD1 (5 bases). The CDR3 is 14 residues long. V gave up 3 bases and J gave up 3 bases, with 12 bases separating them. The CDR3 nucleotides read TGTGCCAGCAGTTTTGGTTTGGGGCTCTACGAGCAGTACTTC. The encoded protein is CASSFGLGLYEQYF.

Details on this clonotype: This may be a read error, as it is one base from a much larger clone. It is likely a read error, because the conserved phenylalanine at the end of the CDR3 is missing. The chain combines TRBV19 with TRBJ2-2, with no clear D. The CDR3 loop spans 15 amino acids. V lost 5 bases and J 1 base, leaving 11 bases between the germline ends. Germline V gene data show CDR1 as LNHDA and CDR2 as SQIVND (reference sequence). The CDR3 loop reads CASSSWIRNTGELFS. CDR3 in DNA: TGTGCCAGTAGTTCTTGGATAAGGAACACCGGGGAGCTGTTTTCT.

This sequence joins TRBV6-6 and TRBJ2-3; tentatively, D is TRBD1 (7 bases). This CDR3 is built from 13 residues. The germline CDR1 and CDR2 sequences are MNHNY and SVGAGI (reference sequence). V was trimmed by 7 bases and J by 6 bases, leaving 14 bases between them. CDR3: CASTTSRGDTQYF. The DNA of the CDR3 is TGTGCCAGCACAACTAGCAGGGGGGATACGCAGTATTTT.

A few counts support this clonotype. The rearrangement links TRBV6-1 to TRBJ1-1, with D hard to call. V was shortened by 5 bases and J by 2 bases, with 21 bases between the two germline ends. This CDR3 has 17 residues. CDR1 MNHNS and CDR2 SASEGT come from the germline V gene. The CDR3 is CASSYHSSPRGNTEAFF. In DNA, the CDR3 is TGTGCCAGCAGTTACCACTCGTCCCCCCGAGGTAACACTGAAGCTTTCTTT.

This clonotype was detected a few times. The chain carries TRBV7-2 and TRBJ1-1; D gene unclear. The CDR3 is 13 residues long. Germline-derived CDR1 and CDR2 are SGHTA and FQGNSA. V was pared by 7 bases and J by 2 bases, with 11 bases between. The CDR3 bases are TGTGCCAGCACCCTGGCGGGTAACACTGAAGCTTTCTTT. This translates into CASTLAGNTEAFF.

This clonotype came up a few times. The chain has TRBV6-2 or TRBV6-3 and TRBJ1-1, with a possible D match to TRBD1 (5 bases). Trimming removed 5 bases from V and 2 bases from J, with 9 bases in between. Germline-derived CDR1 and CDR2 are MNHEY and SVGEGT. This CDR3 region has 13 residues. DNA for the CDR3: TGTGCCAGCAGTCGCCGGGACAACACTGAAGCTTTCTTT. Protein sequence: CASSRRDNTEAFF.

The gene calls are TRBV6-5 and TRBJ2-7, with unresolved D. Germline loops: CDR1 MNHEY, CDR2 SVGAGI. This CDR3 is 12 amino acids long. V dropped 5 bases and J dropped 0 bases, with 5 bases sitting between them. Here the CDR3 reads CASSPTSYEQYF. DNA for the CDR3: TGTGCCAGCAGTCCCACCTCCTACGAGCAGTACTTC.

The chain has TRBV6-5 and TRBJ2-7; 7 bases fit TRBD1. Germline CDR1 is MNHEY and CDR2 is SVGAGI. The CDR3 spans 14 residues. After removal of 8 bases from V and 1 base from J, the junction contained 8 bases not matched to a gene. DNA of the CDR3: TGTGCCAGCCGGGACAGAGCCCTATCCTACGAGCAGTACTTC. Its translation is CASRDRALSYEQYF.

This clonotype has only a few counts. The J gene is TRBJ2-2, the V gene TRBV5-4; 13 positions match TRBD2. J lost 6 bases, V lost 5 bases, and 13 bases had no gene match. The germline CDR1 and CDR2 sequences are SGHNT and YYREEE (reference sequence). The CDR3 runs to 18 residues. The CDR3 nucleotides are TGTGCCAGCAGTCAACCAACCACTGGACTAGCGGGGGCCGGGGAGCTGTTTTTT. This sequence encodes CASSQPTTGLAGAGELFF.

The chain uses TRBV6-2 or TRBV6-3 and TRBJ2-7; D is perhaps TRBD2 (6 bases). The CDR3 covers 17 residues. V dropped 8 bases and J dropped 0 bases, with 23 bases sitting between them. CDR1 and CDR2 from the germline V gene are MNHEY and SVGEGT. This CDR3 reads CASWMEGPGSPSYEQYF. Written as DNA, the CDR3 is TGTGCCAGCTGGATGGAGGGGCCCGGGTCTCCCTCCTACGAGCAGTACTTC.

Only a few counts were recorded for this clonotype. The rearrangement links TRBV15 to TRBJ2-1; D unresolved. The V gene lost 0 bases and the J gene lost 5 bases, with 5 bases spanning the gap. Germline CDR1 LNHNV, CDR2 YYDKDF (reference sequence). The CDR3 runs 13 residues. The CDR3 DNA is TGTGCCACCAGCAGAGATTCGCACAATGAGCAGTTCTTC. Translation gives CATSRDSHNEQFF.

This clonotype was seen only a few times. The chain employs TRBV10-3 and TRBJ2-3; tentatively, D is TRBD2 (5 bases). Between the trimmed V and J ends, which lost 4 bases and 2 bases, there was a span of 7 bases. CDR3 length: 13 amino acids. Germline V gives CDR1 ENHRY, CDR2 SYGVKD. The CDR3 sequence: CAISGLITDTQYF. The CDR3 bases are TGTGCCATCAGTGGACTAATCACAGATACGCAGTATTTT.

The sample holds a few counts of this clonotype. V gene TRBV6-5 combines with J gene TRBJ2-2; D might be TRBD1 (6 bases). In germline, CDR1 is MNHEY, CDR2 SVGAGI. The CDR3 consists of 15 residues. V was clipped by 5 bases and J by 3 bases, with 13 bases between them. CDR3 protein: CASSRGLDYTGELFF. CDR3 nucleotide sequence: TGTGCCAGCAGTAGGGGGTTGGATTACACCGGGGAGCTGTTTTTT.